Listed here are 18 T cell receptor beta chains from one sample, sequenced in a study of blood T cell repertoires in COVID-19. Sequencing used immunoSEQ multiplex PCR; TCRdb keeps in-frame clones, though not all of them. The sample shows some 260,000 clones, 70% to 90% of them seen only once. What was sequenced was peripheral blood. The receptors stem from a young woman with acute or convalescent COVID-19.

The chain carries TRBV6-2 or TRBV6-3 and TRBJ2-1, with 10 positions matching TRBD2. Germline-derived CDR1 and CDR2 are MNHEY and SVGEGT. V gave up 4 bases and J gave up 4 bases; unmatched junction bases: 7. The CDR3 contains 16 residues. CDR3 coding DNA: TGTGCCAGCAGTTGGATTAGCGGGAGGACGTACAATGAGCAGTTCTTC. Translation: CASSWISGRTYNEQFF.

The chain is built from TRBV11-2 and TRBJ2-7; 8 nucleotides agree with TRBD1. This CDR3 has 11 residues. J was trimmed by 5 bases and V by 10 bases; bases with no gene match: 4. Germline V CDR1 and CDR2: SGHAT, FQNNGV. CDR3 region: CATGGKDEQYF. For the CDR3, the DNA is TGTGCCACAGGGGGCAAGGACGAGCAGTACTTC. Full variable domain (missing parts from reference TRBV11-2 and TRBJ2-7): EAGVAQSPRYKIIEKRQSVAFWCNPISGHATLYWYQQILGQGPKLLIQFQNNGVVDDSQLPKDRFSAERLKGVDSTLKIQPAKLEDSAVYLCATGGKDEQYFGPGTRLTVT.

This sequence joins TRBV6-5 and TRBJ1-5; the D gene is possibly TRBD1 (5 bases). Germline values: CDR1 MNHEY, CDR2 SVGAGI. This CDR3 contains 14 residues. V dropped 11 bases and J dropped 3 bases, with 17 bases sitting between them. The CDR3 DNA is TGTGCCTCCCGACTCGGGGGACCCAATCAGCCCCAGCATTTT. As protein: CASRLGGPNQPQHF.

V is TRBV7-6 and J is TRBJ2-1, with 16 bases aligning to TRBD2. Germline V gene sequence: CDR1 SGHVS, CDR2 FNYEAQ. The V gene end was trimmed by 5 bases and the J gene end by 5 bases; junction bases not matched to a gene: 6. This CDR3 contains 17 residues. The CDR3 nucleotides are TGTGCCAGCAGCATGGGACTAGCGGGAGGGCCGAACAATGAGCAGTTCTTC. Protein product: CASSMGLAGGPNNEQFF.

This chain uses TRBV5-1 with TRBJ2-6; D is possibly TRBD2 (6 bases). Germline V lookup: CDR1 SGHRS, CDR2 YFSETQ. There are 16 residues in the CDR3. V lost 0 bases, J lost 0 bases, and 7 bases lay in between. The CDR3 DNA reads TGCGCCAGCAGCTTGGAGGGAGGCTCTGGGGCCAACGTCCTGACTTTC. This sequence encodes CASSLEGGSGANVLTF.

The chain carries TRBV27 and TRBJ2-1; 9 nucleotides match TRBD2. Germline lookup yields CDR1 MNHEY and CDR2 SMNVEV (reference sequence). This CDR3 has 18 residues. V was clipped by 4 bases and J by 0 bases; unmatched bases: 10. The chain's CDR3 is CASSCSSGSGSSYNEQFF. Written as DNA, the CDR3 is TGTGCCAGCAGTTGTAGTAGCGGGAGTGGAAGCTCCTACAATGAGCAGTTCTTC.

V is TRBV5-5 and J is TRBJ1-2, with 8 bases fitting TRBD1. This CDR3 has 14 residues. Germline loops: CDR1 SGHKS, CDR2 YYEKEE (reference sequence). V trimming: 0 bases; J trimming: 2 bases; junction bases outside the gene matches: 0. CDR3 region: CASSLGDRNYGYTF. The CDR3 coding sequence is TGTGCCAGCAGCTTGGGGGACAGGAACTATGGCTACACCTTC.

CDR3 sequence (DNA): TGTGCCAGCAGCCAGGTAAGGACTAGCAATGAGCAGTTCTTC. This translates into CASSQVRTSNEQFF. This sequence joins TRBV3-1 (or the pseudogene TRBV3-2) and TRBJ2-1; 7 bases are shared with TRBD2. Germline V lookup: CDR1 LGHDT, CDR2 YNNKEL (reference sequence). V lost 3 bases to trimming and J lost 6 bases; unmatched junction nucleotides: 5. This CDR3 region has 14 residues.

The CDR3 DNA is TGTGCCAGCAGCCTTGGGGCCAACGTCCTGACTTTC. Its protein is CASSLGANVLTF. The chain carries TRBV6-5 and TRBJ2-6; no firm D call. The CDR3 extends over 12 amino acids. V dropped 6 bases and J dropped 3 bases, with 3 bases sitting between them. The germline CDR1 and CDR2 sequences are MNHEY and SVGAGI.

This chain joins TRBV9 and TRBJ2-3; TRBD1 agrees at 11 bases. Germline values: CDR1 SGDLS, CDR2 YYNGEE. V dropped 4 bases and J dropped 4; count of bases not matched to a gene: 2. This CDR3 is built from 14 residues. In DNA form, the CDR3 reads TGTGCCAGCAGCCTGGGACAGGGGGCAGATACGCAGTATTTT. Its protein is CASSLGQGADTQYF.

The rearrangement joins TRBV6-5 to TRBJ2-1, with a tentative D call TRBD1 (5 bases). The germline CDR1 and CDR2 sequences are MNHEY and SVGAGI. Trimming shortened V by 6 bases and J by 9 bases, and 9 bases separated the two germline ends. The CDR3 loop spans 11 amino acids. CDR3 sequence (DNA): TGTGCCAGCAGCCAGGGATTTGAGCAGTTCTTC. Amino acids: CASSQGFEQFF.

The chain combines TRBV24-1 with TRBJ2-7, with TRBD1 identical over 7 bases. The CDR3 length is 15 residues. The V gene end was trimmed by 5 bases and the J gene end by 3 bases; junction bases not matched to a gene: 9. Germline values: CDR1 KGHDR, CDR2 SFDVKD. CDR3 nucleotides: TGTGCCACCAGTGCAAGTAGGGGGCGCCTCTACGAGCAGTACTTC. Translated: CATSASRGRLYEQYF.

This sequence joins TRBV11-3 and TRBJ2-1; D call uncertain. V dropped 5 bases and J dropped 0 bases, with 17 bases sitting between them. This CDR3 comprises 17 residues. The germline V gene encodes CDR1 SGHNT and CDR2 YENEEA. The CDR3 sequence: CASSTGSPPASYNEQFF. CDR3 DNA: TGTGCCAGCAGCACCGGGTCCCCGCCGGCCTCCTACAATGAGCAGTTCTTC.

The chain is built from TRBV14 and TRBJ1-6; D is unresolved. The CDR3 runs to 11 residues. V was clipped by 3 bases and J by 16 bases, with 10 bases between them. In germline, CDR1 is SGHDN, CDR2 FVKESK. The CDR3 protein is CASSHGRGLHF. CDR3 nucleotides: TGTGCCAGCAGCCATGGTCGAGGACTCCACTTT.

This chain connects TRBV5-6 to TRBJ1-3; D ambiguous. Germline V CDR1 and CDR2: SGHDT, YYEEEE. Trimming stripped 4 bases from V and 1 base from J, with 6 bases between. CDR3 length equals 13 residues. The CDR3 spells CASSGVSGNTIYF. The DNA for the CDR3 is TGTGCCAGCAGCGGAGTATCTGGAAACACCATATATTTT.

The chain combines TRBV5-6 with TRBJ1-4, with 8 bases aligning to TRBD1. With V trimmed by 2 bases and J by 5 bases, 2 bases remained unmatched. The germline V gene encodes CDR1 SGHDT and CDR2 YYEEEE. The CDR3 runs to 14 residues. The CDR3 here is CASSFRDRNEKLFF. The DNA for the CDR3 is TGTGCCAGCAGCTTCCGGGACAGGAATGAAAAACTGTTTTTT.

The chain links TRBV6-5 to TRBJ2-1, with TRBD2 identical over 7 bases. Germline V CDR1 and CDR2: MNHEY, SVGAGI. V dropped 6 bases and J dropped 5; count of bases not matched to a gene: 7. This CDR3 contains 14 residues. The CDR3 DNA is TGTGCCAGCAGCGGGACTAACCTCGACAATGAGCAGTTCTTC. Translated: CASSGTNLDNEQFF.

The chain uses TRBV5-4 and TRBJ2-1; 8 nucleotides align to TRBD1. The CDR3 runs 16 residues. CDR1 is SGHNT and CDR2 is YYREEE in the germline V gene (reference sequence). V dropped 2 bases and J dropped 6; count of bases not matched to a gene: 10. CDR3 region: CASSLGQGTYFNEQFF. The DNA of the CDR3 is TGTGCCAGCAGCTTAGGACAGGGAACCTATTTCAATGAGCAGTTCTTC.